The 16 T cell receptor beta chains below come from one sample, sequenced in a study of blood T cell repertoires in COVID-19. Sequenced by immunoSEQ multiplex PCR; TCRdb stores in-frame clones only, minus some. The sample lists around 80,000 clones, around 90% occurring once. Sample: peripheral blood. The receptors derive from a woman of 80 years or more with acute or convalescent COVID-19.

The genes are TRBV3-1 (or the pseudogene TRBV3-2) and TRBJ2-1; TRBD2 matches at 8 bases. Trimming removed 1 base from V and 4 bases from J; junction bases left unmatched: 9. Germline values: CDR1 LGHDT, CDR2 YNNKEL (reference sequence). This CDR3 region has 17 residues. CDR3 amino acids: CASSQVTGGPRYNEQFF. The CDR3 DNA follows: TGTGCCAGCAGCCAAGTGACGGGAGGGCCAAGATACAATGAGCAGTTCTTC.

This sequence joins TRBV4-2 and TRBJ2-2, with D hard to call. The CDR3 runs to 13 residues. V was clipped by 1 base and J by 6 bases, with 6 bases between them. In germline, CDR1 is LGHNA, CDR2 YNFKEQ. CDR3 in amino acids: CASSQGPAGELFF. The CDR3 DNA sequence: TGTGCCAGCAGCCAAGGCCCGGCCGGGGAGCTGTTTTTT.

V gene TRBV6-4 combines with J gene TRBJ2-1, with 9 nucleotides matching TRBD2. V shed 4 bases, J shed 5 bases, and the junction held 9 bases outside the gene matches. Germline values: CDR1 MRHNA, CDR2 SNTAGT. This CDR3 is 16 amino acids long. As DNA, the CDR3 is TGTGCCAGCAGTGTAGGCCTAGCGGGACTTAACAATGAGCAGTTCTTC. It translates to CASSVGLAGLNNEQFF.

The V and J genes are TRBV20-1 and TRBJ1-2; the D is unclear. Trimming took off 5 bases at V and 4 bases at J, with 8 bases between the two ends. Germline V gene lookup returns CDR1 DFQATT and CDR2 SNEGSKA (reference sequence). This CDR3 comprises 11 residues. CDR3 region: CSAPRPYGYTF. DNA of the CDR3: TGCAGTGCTCCTAGACCCTATGGCTACACCTTC.

This sequence joins TRBV29-1 and TRBJ1-2; 9 nucleotides agree with TRBD1. CDR1 and CDR2 (germline): SQVTM, ANQGSEA. V lost 6 bases to trimming and J lost 8 bases; unmatched junction nucleotides: 13. The CDR3 spans 14 residues. The CDR3, as DNA: TGCAGCGTCACAGGACAGGGGACGCCGGGGGGCTACACCTTC. Protein: CSVTGQGTPGGYTF. The whole variable domain, remainder taken from reference TRBV29-1 and TRBJ1-2, is SAVISQKPSRDICQRGTSLTIQCQVDSQVTMMFWYRQQPGQSLTLIATANQGSEATYESGFVIDKFPISRPNLTFSTLTVSNMSPEDSSIYLCSVTGQGTPGGYTFGSGTRLTVV.

This clone has more than one count but fewer than ten. V is TRBV10-3 and J is TRBJ2-7; 10 bases align to TRBD2. The CDR3 spans 15 residues. The V and J ends lost 3 bases and 0 bases, in that order; junction bases with no gene match: 2. CDR1 and CDR2 from the germline V gene are ENHRY and SYGVKD. The CDR3 is CAISELAGNSYEQYF. CDR3 nucleotides: TGTGCCATCAGTGAACTAGCGGGGAACTCCTACGAGCAGTACTTC.

This clone was seen just once. This chain links TRBV2 with TRBJ2-2; 10 bases align to TRBD1. The CDR3 has 16 residues. The V and J ends lost 6 bases and 3 bases, in that order; junction bases with no gene match: 7. From germline, CDR1 is SNHLY and CDR2 FYNNEI. The DNA of the CDR3 is TGTGCCAGCAGGCGGCTGGACAGGGGGGACACCGGGGAGCTGTTTTTT. The encoded protein is CASRRLDRGDTGELFF.

CDR3 amino acids: CASSLGQGAGYF. As DNA, the CDR3 is TGTGCCAGCAGCTTAGGGCAGGGGGCGGGTTACTTC. V and J are TRBV7-9 and TRBJ2-7, with 8 bases lining up with TRBD1. After removal of 1 base from V and 13 bases from J, the junction contained 6 bases not matched to a gene. This CDR3 has 12 residues. CDR1 and CDR2 (germline): SEHNR, FQNEAQ (reference sequence).

V usage is TRBV7-2 and J usage is TRBJ1-6; 8 nucleotides match TRBD1. Trimming took 5 bases from V and 1 from J; bases not matched to a gene: 4. Germline CDR1 SGHTA, CDR2 FQGNSA. The CDR3 is made up of 16 amino acids. The CDR3 DNA reads as TGTGCCAGCAGCACCAGACAGGGGTCCTATAATTCACCCCTCCACTTT. This sequence encodes CASSTRQGSYNSPLHF.

The J gene is TRBJ1-3, the V gene TRBV7-9, with 10 bases lining up with TRBD1. The germline V gene encodes CDR1 SEHNR and CDR2 FQNEAQ (reference sequence). The CDR3 extends over 18 amino acids. V gave up 5 bases and J gave up 3 bases; unmatched junction bases: 13. CDR3 sequence: CASSPGQGEARSGNTIYF. Written as DNA, the CDR3 is TGTGCCAGCAGCCCAGGACAGGGGGAAGCTCGCAGTGGAAACACCATATATTTT. Complete variable domain (other parts from reference TRBV7-9 and TRBJ1-3): DTGVSQNPRHKITKRGQNVTFRCDPISEHNRLYWYRQTLGQGPEFLTYFQNEAQLEKSRLLSDRFSAERPKGSFSTLEIQRTEQGDSAMYLCASSPGQGEARSGNTIYFGEGSWLTVV.

V and J are TRBV5-1 and TRBJ1-2, with D tentatively TRBD1 (5 bases). Between the trimmed V and J ends, which lost 0 bases and 7 bases, there was a span of 13 bases. Germline assignment: CDR1 SGHRS and CDR2 YFSETQ. This CDR3 has 14 residues. CDR3 nucleotides: TGCGCCAGCAGCTTGGAGGGGCAGGGTAGTGGCTACACCTTC. Translated: CASSLEGQGSGYTF.

The CDR3 DNA follows: TGTGCCAGTAACCCTCAAGGACAGGGGCGGGACGGCTACACCTTC. It yields the protein CASNPQGQGRDGYTF. V usage is TRBV19 and J usage is TRBJ1-2; 9 nucleotides agree with TRBD1. This CDR3 contains 15 residues. Germline CDR1 reads LNHDA; CDR2 reads SQIVND (reference sequence). Losses at the gene ends were 7 bases for V and 8 bases for J; bases not matched to a gene: 14.

The sample holds one count of this clone. This chain joins TRBV7-8 and TRBJ1-3, with 8 bases aligning to TRBD1. Germline V CDR1 and CDR2: SGHVS, FQNEAQ. The J segment lost 0 bases and the V segment lost 5 bases, leaving 21 bases of the junction unmatched. The CDR3 loop spans 21 amino acids. The CDR3 DNA reads as TGTGCCAGCAGCCTTGGGGGGAATATCCCGGGACAGGTACTCTCTGGAAACACCATATATTTT. The encoded protein is CASSLGGNIPGQVLSGNTIYF.

The chain recombines TRBV3-1 (or the pseudogene TRBV3-2) with TRBJ1-2, with D unresolved. Per the germline V gene, CDR1 is LGHDT and CDR2 is YNNKEL (reference sequence). The CDR3 is 15 residues long. The ends were cut back, 6 bases at V and 0 bases at J, with 14 bases in the middle. DNA of the CDR3: TGTGCCAGCAGTCCGATTTTGAGGGCTAACTATGGCTACACCTTC. Translating gives CASSPILRANYGYTF.

This chain uses TRBV24-1 with TRBJ2-2; 8 bases are shared with TRBD2. Germline values: CDR1 KGHDR, CDR2 SFDVKD. The V segment lost 7 bases and the J segment 4 bases; nucleotides outside the gene matches: 10. The length of the CDR3 is 16 residues. CDR3 in amino acids: CATSGGGQRGTGELFF. Here the CDR3 DNA reads TGTGCCACCAGCGGGGGGGGGCAACGGGGCACCGGGGAGCTGTTTTTT.

The chain uses TRBV9 and TRBJ2-5; D is ambiguous. Germline CDR1 reads SGDLS; CDR2 reads YYNGEE. V dropped 0 bases and J dropped 3 bases, with 9 bases sitting between them. CDR3 length: 14 amino acids. The CDR3 bases are TGTGCCAGCAGCGTAGGTCAGGTAGAAGAGACCCAGTACTTC. Translation gives CASSVGQVEETQYF. Together with reference TRBV9 and TRBJ2-5, the CDR3 gives the full variable domain: DSGVTQTPKHLITATGQRVTLRCSPRSGDLSVYWYQQSLDQGLQFLIQYYNGEERAKGNILERFSAQQFPDLHSELNLSSLELGDSALYFCASSVGQVEETQYFGPGTRLLVL.